This T cell receptor (beta chain) was profiled in a study of T-cell reconstitution after alpha-beta-depleted transplantation in children. This clonotype was detected only a few times. Trimming cost V 4 bases and J 4 bases; bases outside gene matches: 9. The V gene's germline CDR1 is SGHDN and CDR2 FVKESK. CDR3 size: 15 residues. The TCRbeta library was prepared with unique molecular identifiers. A single record per CDR3 protein comes from TCRdb applying MiXCR to the PCR reads. The table records 600,000 to 700,000 distinct CDR3 sequences, approximately 17% of them present only once. The rearrangement joins TRBV14 to TRBJ1-2; 7 nucleotides align to TRBD1. This receptor was obtained from a human donor who donated a stem cell graft to a child with acute myeloid leukemia. Sequencing used PBMCs from the stem cell graft donor, obtained from the stem cell graft. The DNA of the CDR3 is TGTGCCAGCAGCCCTGATTTCGGGACAGCCTATGGCTACACCTTC. Encoded protein: CASSPDFGTAYGYTF. The full variable domain, with the rest looked up from reference TRBV14 and TRBJ1-2, is EAGVTQFPSHSVIEKGQTVTLRCDPISGHDNLYWYRRVMGKEIKFLLHFVKESKQDESGMPNNRFLAERTGGTYSTLKVQPAELEDSGVYFCASSPDFGTAYGYTFGSGTRLTVV.